Listed here are 30 T cell receptor beta chains from one sample, sequenced in a study of T-cell reconstitution after alpha-beta-depleted transplantation in children. Preparation of the TCRbeta library involved a method that used unique molecular identifiers. TCRdb ran MiXCR on the PCR reads and lists one entry per CDR3 protein. The sample lists hundreds of thousands of distinct CDR3 sequences, over 10% seen once, with 2.2% in the top ten. The source was PBMCs, mostly from graft donor cells, collected 360 days after TCRalphabeta/CD19-depleted stem cell transplant. Every receptor here comes from a male patient between 5 and 17 years old who had a stem cell transplant for acute myeloid leukemia, so the T cells may come from the graft donor.

This clonotype has a handful of counts. The chain has TRBV15 and TRBJ2-3; D may be TRBD1 (6 bases). The CDR3 covers 16 residues. Looked up from germline, CDR1 is LNHNV and CDR2 is YYDKDF (reference sequence). Trimming took 0 bases from V and 2 from J, leaving 12 bases between them. CDR3 DNA sequence: TGTGCCACCAGCAGAGACCTACAGGGTTACACAGATACGCAGTATTTT. This codes for CATSRDLQGYTDTQYF.

The rearrangement uses TRBV20-1 and TRBJ2-5, with TRBD1 matching over 12 bases. Looked up from germline, CDR1 is DFQATT and CDR2 is SNEGSKA (reference sequence). The CDR3 contains 14 residues. Trimming at V came to 5 bases and at J to 2 bases, leaving 3 bases not matched to a gene. The CDR3: CSAGTGGGQETQYF. CDR3 nucleotides: TGCAGTGCTGGGACAGGGGGCGGACAAGAGACCCAGTACTTC.

This sequence joins TRBV28 and TRBJ2-7; tentatively, D is TRBD1 or TRBD2 (5 bases each). This CDR3 spans 13 amino acids. Germline CDR1 and CDR2: MDHEN and SYDVKM. V was cut by 7 bases and J by 5 bases, with 15 bases left in between. CDR3 sequence reads: CASTGLGRDEQYF. The CDR3 nucleotides read TGTGCCAGCACAGGCCTGGGACGAGACGAGCAGTACTTC. Full variable domain (outside the CDR3, taken from reference TRBV28 and TRBJ2-7): DVKVTQSSRYLVKRTGEKVFLECVQDMDHENMFWYRQDPGLGLRLIYFSYDVKMKEKGDIPEGYSVSREKKERFSLILESASTNQTSMYLCASTGLGRDEQYFGPGTRLTVT.

The chain recombines TRBV29-1 with TRBJ2-7; 9 positions match TRBD2. Germline CDR1 reads SQVTM; CDR2 reads ANQGSEA. V lost 4 bases and J lost 0; bases outside the gene matches: 13. The CDR3 spans 17 residues. CDR3 loop: CSVAPASGTLYSYEQYF. The DNA of the CDR3 is TGCAGCGTTGCGCCCGCTAGCGGGACCCTCTACTCCTACGAGCAGTACTTC.

This clonotype was recorded a few times. V gene TRBV20-1 combines with J gene TRBJ2-1; D ambiguous. The CDR3 consists of 16 residues. V was cut by 4 bases and J by 0 bases, with 16 bases left in between. CDR1 DFQATT and CDR2 SNEGSKA come from the germline V gene (reference sequence). CDR3 DNA sequence: TGCAGTGCTATCAGATCGACCCCCAGCTCCTACAATGAGCAGTTCTTC. It is translated as CSAIRSTPSSYNEQFF.

This clonotype was seen a handful of times. The V gene is TRBV29-1, the J gene TRBJ2-7, with D maybe TRBD2 (6 bases). The CDR3 loop spans 12 amino acids. Per germline, CDR1 SQVTM and CDR2 ANQGSEA. Trimming left V 8 bases short and J 0 bases short, with 11 bases between. CDR3 amino acids: CSYASVSYEQYF. CDR3 coding DNA: TGCAGCTACGCTAGCGTCTCCTACGAGCAGTACTTC.

The chain combines TRBV21-1 with TRBJ2-7; TRBD2, the table's D call, lacks a check against the DNA. TRBV21-1 is shown as a pseudogene. The CDR3 loop spans 17 amino acids. CDR3 sequence reads: CASSKALLEGNLWEQYF. The CDR3 DNA follows: TGTGCCAGCAGCAAAGCGCTTTTGGAGGGCAATTTGTGGGAGCAGTACTTC.

This clonotype was detected many times. The V call is TRBV12-5, the J call TRBJ2-1, with D unclear. The CDR3 runs 13 residues. Trimming shortened V by 4 bases and J by 4 bases, and 8 bases separated the two germline ends. Germline lookup yields CDR1 LGHNT and CDR2 FRNRAP. The CDR3 coding sequence is TGTGCTAGTGGTTCGGGCCCTTACAATGAGCAGTTCTTC. This gives the protein CASGSGPYNEQFF.

This clonotype turned up a few times. The gene calls are TRBV5-1 and TRBJ2-2; D is possibly TRBD1 (6 bases). The germline V and J ends were trimmed by 4 bases and 5 bases, with 15 bases remaining between them. CDR1 is SGHRS and CDR2 is YFSETQ in the germline V gene. The CDR3 runs to 15 residues. CDR3 in amino acids: CASSNIQQGTGELFF. In DNA form, the CDR3 reads TGCGCCAGCAGCAATATACAACAGGGTACCGGGGAGCTGTTTTTT.

This clonotype appeared a few times. The chain joins TRBV19 to TRBJ2-2, with a weak D call TRBD2 (7 bases). This CDR3 region has 17 residues. Germline CDR1 LNHDA, CDR2 SQIVND (reference sequence). Trimming took off 3 bases at V and 2 bases at J, with 16 bases between the two ends. In DNA, the CDR3 is TGTGCCAGTAGTATTCGGGGGGCGCCCCCAAACACCGGGGAGCTGTTTTTT. Encoded protein: CASSIRGAPPNTGELFF.

This clonotype was detected ten times or more. The rearrangement links TRBV6-2 or TRBV6-3 to TRBJ2-1; 13 bases line up with TRBD2. V shed 0 bases and J 9 bases; nucleotides not matched to a gene: 5. The CDR3 length is 16 residues. Germline CDR1 and CDR2: MNHEY and SVGEGT. CDR3: CASSYSRLAGGSEQFF. DNA for the CDR3: TGTGCCAGCAGTTACTCGCGACTAGCGGGAGGTTCTGAGCAGTTCTTC.

This clonotype was observed at least ten times. The rearrangement joins TRBV12-3 or TRBV12-4 to TRBJ2-2; 9 nucleotides align to TRBD2. The CDR3 consists of 17 residues. V shed 7 bases and J 3 bases; nucleotides not matched to a gene: 12. CDR3 in amino acids: CASTVPISGSDTGELFF. CDR3 sequence (DNA): TGTGCCAGCACCGTTCCGATTAGCGGGAGCGACACCGGGGAGCTGTTTTTT.

This clonotype was seen at least ten times. V gene TRBV12-3 or TRBV12-4 combines with J gene TRBJ2-1; D gene unclear. The CDR3 contains 14 residues. V lost 0 bases and J lost 6, with 9 bases in between. The CDR3 nucleotides are TGTGCCAGCAGTTTAGCGTTCGAATTCAATGAGCAGTTCTTC. Translation: CASSLAFEFNEQFF.

The chain has TRBV6-5 and TRBJ1-2, with a possible D match to TRBD1 (5 bases). The germline CDR1 and CDR2 sequences are MNHEY and SVGAGI. The CDR3 extends over 15 amino acids. The V and J ends lost 1 base and 8 bases respectively, with 17 bases between them. This CDR3 reads CASSYLGLTTGGYTF. The CDR3 DNA follows: TGTGCCAGCAGTTACTTGGGGCTCACGACTGGGGGCTACACCTTC.

In its sample, this clonotype was seen a few times. V gene TRBV5-1 combines with J gene TRBJ2-3; TRBD2 is a possible D gene (7 bases). Trimming removed 4 bases at V and 1 base at J, with 19 bases between. Germline CDR1 SGHRS, CDR2 YFSETQ. This CDR3 contains 17 residues. The CDR3 sequence: CASSQGGLADGTDTQYF. The DNA of the CDR3 is TGCGCCAGCAGCCAAGGGGGGCTAGCGGATGGCACAGATACGCAGTATTTT.

This clonotype has just a few counts. The chain links TRBV29-1 to TRBJ2-7; D possibly uses TRBD1 or TRBD2 (6 bases each). V was pared by 0 bases and J by 3 bases, with 15 bases between. The CDR3 spans 15 residues. Germline CDR1 is SQVTM and CDR2 is ANQGSEA. The CDR3 spells CSVEDRAGEVYEQYF. DNA of the CDR3: TGCAGCGTTGAAGATCGGGCAGGGGAGGTCTACGAGCAGTACTTC.

The genes are TRBV12-3 or TRBV12-4 and TRBJ2-5; 8 bases agree with TRBD1. J gave up 4 bases and V 3 bases, and 13 bases lay outside the gene matches. The CDR3 is made up of 17 amino acids. The CDR3 loop is CASSFALGQGAGETQYF. The CDR3 DNA follows: TGTGCCAGCAGTTTTGCCCTCGGGCAGGGGGCAGGAGAGACCCAGTACTTC.

This sequence joins TRBV4-3 and TRBJ2-7; 10 nucleotides align to TRBD1. Germline-derived CDR1 and CDR2 are LGHNA and YSLEER. Trimming took 4 bases from V and 1 from J; bases not matched to a gene: 7. This CDR3 has 16 amino acids. The CDR3 spells CASSRHDRGPSYEQYF. The CDR3 DNA reads TGCGCCAGCAGCCGGCATGACAGGGGGCCGTCCTACGAGCAGTACTTC.

The sample holds many counts of this clonotype. The chain employs TRBV29-1 and TRBJ2-3; the match to TRBD2 covers 12 bases. Germline CDR1 is SQVTM and CDR2 is ANQGSEA. V gave up 4 bases and J gave up 3 bases; unmatched junction bases: 11. This CDR3 is 17 amino acids long. The CDR3 is CSVVPLAGGPETDTQYF. DNA for the CDR3: TGCAGCGTTGTTCCCCTAGCGGGAGGGCCGGAGACAGATACGCAGTATTTT.

The rearrangement joins TRBV29-1 to TRBJ2-7; D might be TRBD1 (6 bases). Germline V gene sequence: CDR1 SQVTM, CDR2 ANQGSEA. CDR3 length: 14 residues. V lost 8 bases and J 3 bases, leaving 20 bases between the germline ends. The CDR3 DNA is TGCAGCTTTAAAGCAGGGGACGCCATCTACGAGCAGTACTTC. This encodes CSFKAGDAIYEQYF.

The V call is TRBV12-3 or TRBV12-4, the J call TRBJ2-1; 10 bases match TRBD2. This CDR3 region has 15 residues. J was trimmed by 4 bases and V by 5 bases; bases with no gene match: 5. CDR3 residues: CASSVLAGEYNEQFF. CDR3 DNA sequence: TGTGCCAGCAGTGTTCTAGCGGGAGAATACAATGAGCAGTTCTTC.

This chain connects TRBV28 to TRBJ2-7, with 11 bases that match TRBD2. Germline-derived CDR1 and CDR2 are MDHEN and SYDVKM. The CDR3 extends over 15 amino acids. The J segment lost 4 bases and the V segment lost 3 bases, leaving 5 bases of the junction unmatched. CDR3 amino acids: CASSLTSGVLYEQYF. The CDR3 bases are TGTGCCAGCAGTTTGACTAGCGGGGTTCTTTACGAGCAGTACTTC.

The V and J genes are TRBV6-2 or TRBV6-3 and TRBJ2-7, with 8 nucleotides matching TRBD2. With V trimmed by 0 bases and J by 3 bases, 13 bases remained unmatched. This CDR3 region has 18 residues. The V gene's germline CDR1 is MNHEY and CDR2 SVGEGT. The CDR3: CASSYSNLVPGLDYEQYF. For the CDR3, the DNA is TGTGCCAGCAGTTACTCGAATCTCGTCCCGGGACTAGACTACGAGCAGTACTTC.

This clonotype was found many times. This chain links TRBV11-2 with TRBJ1-2, with a weak D call TRBD1 (6 bases). The CDR3 has 14 residues. Germline CDR1 SGHAT, CDR2 FQNNGV. The V gene lost 5 bases and the J gene lost 3 bases, with 13 bases spanning the gap. The CDR3 sequence is CASSPDRTHYGYTF. As DNA, the CDR3 is TGTGCCAGCAGCCCTGACAGGACCCACTATGGCTACACCTTC.

This clonotype was recorded only once. The genes are TRBV11-2 and TRBJ1-6; 9 nucleotides agree with TRBD1. The ends lost 5 bases at V and 10 bases at J; junction bases unmatched: 6. Germline V CDR1 and CDR2: SGHAT, FQNNGV. The CDR3 consists of 14 residues. The CDR3 nucleotides are TGTGCCAGCAGCCGGGGGGACAGGGAATCACCCCTCCACTTT. Translated: CASSRGDRESPLHF.

This clonotype was detected a few times. V gene TRBV3-1 combines with J gene TRBJ2-3; the D gene is possibly TRBD2 (5 bases). Germline V gene sequence: CDR1 LGHDT, CDR2 YNNKEL (reference sequence). The CDR3 loop spans 16 amino acids. V lost 6 bases, J lost 2 bases, and 18 bases lay in between. The CDR3 sequence is CASRSTGRGYTDTQYF. CDR3 DNA: TGTGCCAGCAGGTCGACCGGCCGGGGTTACACAGATACGCAGTATTTT.

The V and J genes are TRBV28 and TRBJ2-2; D is possibly TRBD2 (6 bases). CDR3 size: 16 residues. Trimming removed 7 bases at V and 0 bases at J, with 15 bases between. Germline V gene sequence: CDR1 MDHEN, CDR2 SYDVKM. The CDR3 DNA reads TGTGCCAGCATCATGACCGGGACTCCGAACACCGGGGAGCTGTTTTTT. This codes for CASIMTGTPNTGELFF.

This clonotype has just a few counts. This chain joins TRBV7-2 and TRBJ2-3, with TRBD1 matching 8 bases. The V segment lost 5 bases and the J segment 2 bases; nucleotides outside the gene matches: 6. The CDR3 is 15 residues long. Germline V gene lookup returns CDR1 SGHTA and CDR2 FQGNSA. The CDR3 coding sequence is TGTGCCAGCAGCGCACAGGGGGTCGACACAGATACGCAGTATTTT. Translating it yields CASSAQGVDTDTQYF.

On this clonotype: The junction differs from germline at one of its ends, possibly a read error. This sequence joins TRBV12-3 or TRBV12-4 and TRBJ2-3; D gene unclear. This CDR3 is built from 14 residues. The CDR3 is CASTVLLSTDRQYF. The CDR3 bases are TGTGCCAGCACGGTCCTACTAAGCACAGATAGGCAGTATTTT.

For the CDR3, the DNA is TGTGCCAGTGGCACCGGAGATACGCAGTATTTT. Encoded protein: CASGTGDTQYF. The chain carries TRBV5-4 and TRBJ2-3; D not resolved. V was trimmed by 8 bases and J by 5 bases, leaving 9 bases between them. CDR3 length: 11 amino acids. Per germline, CDR1 SGHNT and CDR2 YYREEE (reference sequence).